This T cell receptor beta chain was documented in a study of T cells in localized non-small cell lung cancer. Details on this clone: Its antigen is currently unknown.

Measured with immunoSEQ multiplex PCR; TCRdb has only the in-frame clones, and not every one. The sample has about 60,000 clones, roughly 90% seen once; the top ten hold around 1.8%. The study, taken as a whole, reports: Overall survival was longer when the density of T cells in the blood was higher. Appearances in adjacent lung were noted for a median about 50 of the top 100 tumor clones. In uninvolved adjacent lung, T cell clonality reached its highest value, exceeding tumor.

Germline CDR1 SGHAT, CDR2 FQNNGV. The CDR3 covers 16 residues. Trimming pared 1 base from V and 3 bases from J, leaving 15 bases between. The sequence was collected from a woman aged 35 to 75 with stage I lung adenocarcinoma. Sequenced here: peripheral blood, sampled before any cancer treatment. The chain recombines TRBV11-2 with TRBJ1-1; D is undetermined. The CDR3 spells CASSLGPRVQDTEAFF. CDR3 sequence (DNA): TGTGCCAGCAGCTTAGGGCCAAGGGTTCAGGACACTGAAGCTTTCTTT.